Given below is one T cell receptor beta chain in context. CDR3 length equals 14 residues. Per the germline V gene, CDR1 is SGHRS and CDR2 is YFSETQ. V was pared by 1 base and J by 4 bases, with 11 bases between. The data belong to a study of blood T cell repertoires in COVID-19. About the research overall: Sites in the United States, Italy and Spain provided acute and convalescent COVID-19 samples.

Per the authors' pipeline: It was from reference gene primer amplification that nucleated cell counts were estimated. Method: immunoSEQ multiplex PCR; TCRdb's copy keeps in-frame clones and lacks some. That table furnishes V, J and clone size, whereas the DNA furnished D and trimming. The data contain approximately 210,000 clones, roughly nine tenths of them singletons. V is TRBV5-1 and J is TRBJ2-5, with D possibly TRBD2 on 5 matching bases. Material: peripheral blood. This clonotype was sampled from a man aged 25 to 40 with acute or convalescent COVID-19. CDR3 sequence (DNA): TGCGCCAGCAGCTTGTCGGGATATGGAGAGACCCAGTACTTC. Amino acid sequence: CASSLSGYGETQYF.